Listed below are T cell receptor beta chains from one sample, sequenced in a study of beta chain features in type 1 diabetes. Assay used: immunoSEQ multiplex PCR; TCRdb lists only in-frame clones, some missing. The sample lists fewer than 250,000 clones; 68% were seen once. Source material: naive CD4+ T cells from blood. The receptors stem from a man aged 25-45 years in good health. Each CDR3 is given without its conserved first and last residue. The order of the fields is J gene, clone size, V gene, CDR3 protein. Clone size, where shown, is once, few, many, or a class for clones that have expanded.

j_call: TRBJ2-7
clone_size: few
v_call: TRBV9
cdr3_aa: ASSSTGLATDEQY

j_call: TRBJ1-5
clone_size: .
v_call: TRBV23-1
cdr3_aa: ASSRRGRCNQPQH

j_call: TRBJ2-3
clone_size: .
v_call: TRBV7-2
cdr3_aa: ASSSRGTPTDTQY

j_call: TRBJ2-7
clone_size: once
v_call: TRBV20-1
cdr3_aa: SAPGPY

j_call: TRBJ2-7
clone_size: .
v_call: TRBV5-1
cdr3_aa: ASSLQMESYEQY

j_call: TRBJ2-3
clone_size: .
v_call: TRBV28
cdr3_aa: ASSSARAGGTDTQY

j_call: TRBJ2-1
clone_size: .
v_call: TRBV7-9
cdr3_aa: ASSFVRTDPSMMNEQF

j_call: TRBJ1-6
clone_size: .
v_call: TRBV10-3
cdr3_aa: AISESGRNSPLH

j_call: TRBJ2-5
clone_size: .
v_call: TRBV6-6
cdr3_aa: ASSYSTGVETQY

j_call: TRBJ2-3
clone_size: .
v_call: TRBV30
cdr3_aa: AWRPVPADTQY